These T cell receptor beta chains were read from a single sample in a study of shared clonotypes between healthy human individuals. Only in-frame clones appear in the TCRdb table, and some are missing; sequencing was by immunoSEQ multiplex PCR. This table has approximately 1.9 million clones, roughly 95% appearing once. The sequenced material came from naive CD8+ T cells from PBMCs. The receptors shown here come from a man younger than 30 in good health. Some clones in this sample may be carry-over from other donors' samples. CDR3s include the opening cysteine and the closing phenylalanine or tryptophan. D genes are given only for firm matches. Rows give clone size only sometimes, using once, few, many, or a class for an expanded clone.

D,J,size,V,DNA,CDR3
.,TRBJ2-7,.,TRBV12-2,TGTGCAAGTCGCAACGCGGCCAGGGACCCATTCTCCGAGCAGTACTTC,CASRNAARDPFSEQYF
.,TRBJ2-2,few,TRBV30,TGTGCCTGGAGTGTAGTCTTGGGCGGGGAGCTGTTTTTT,CAWSVVLGGELFF
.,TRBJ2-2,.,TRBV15,TGTGCCACCAGCAGAGCTCTCGGCGGGGAGCTGTTTTTT,CATSRALGGELFF
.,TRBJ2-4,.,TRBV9,TGTGCCAGCAGCGTAGGTCGGGGGGCCGGAGCCAAAAACATTCAGTACTTC,CASSVGRGAGAKNIQYF
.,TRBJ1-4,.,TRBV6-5,TGTGCCAGCAGATCCAGGGGTTGGGAAAAACTGTTTTTT,CASRSRGWEKLFF
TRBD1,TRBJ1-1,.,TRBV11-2,TGTGCCAGCAGCTCGACCGATAGGGGGCTGGGGACTGAAGCTTTCTTT,CASSSTDRGLGTEAFF
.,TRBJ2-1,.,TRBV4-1,TGCGCCAGCAGCCACCCTAATGAGCAGTTCTTC,CASSHPNEQFF
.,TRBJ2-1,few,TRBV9,TGTGCCAGCAGCGTCCTAAGCGAAACGGAGCAGTTCTTC,CASSVLSETEQFF
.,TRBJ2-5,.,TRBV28,TGTGCCAGCAGTTTTCTGGCTAGCGTACACATTGAGGGAGAGACCCAGTACTTC,CASSFLASVHIEGETQYF
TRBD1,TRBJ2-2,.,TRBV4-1,TGCGCCAGCAGCCAAGATCAGGGGGACAACACCGGGGAGCTGTTTTTT,CASSQDQGDNTGELFF
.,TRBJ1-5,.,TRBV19,TGTGCCAGTAGTATGGTCTCGCTGGGCAATCAGCCCCAGCATTTT,CASSMVSLGNQPQHF
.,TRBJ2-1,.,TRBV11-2,TGTGCCAGCAGCTCCCCGGACCTATACAATGAGCAGTTCTTC,CASSSPDLYNEQFF
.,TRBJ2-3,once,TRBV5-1,TGCGCCAGCAGCTTGACCTCGATGGGCCTCGGAGATACGCAGTATTTT,CASSLTSMGLGDTQYF
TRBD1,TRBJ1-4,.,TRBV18,TGTGCCAGCTCCGCGGACAGGTCTAATGAAAAACTGTTTTTT,CASSADRSNEKLFF
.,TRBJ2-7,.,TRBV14,TGTGCCAGCAGCCTCGGGACCTACGAGCAGTACTTC,CASSLGTYEQYF
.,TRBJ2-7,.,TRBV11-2,TGTGCCAGCAGCTTATTCATAGGAGATAACGAGCAGTACTTC,CASSLFIGDNEQYF
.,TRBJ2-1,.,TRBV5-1,TGCGCCAGCAGCCCGGACGGCCTAACCGAGCGGTTCAGGTTCGATGAGCAGTTCTTC,CASSPDGLTERFRFDEQFF
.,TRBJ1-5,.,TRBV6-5,TGTGCCAGCAGTTACTCGGTGTTTAGCAATCAGCCCCAGCATTTT,CASSYSVFSNQPQHF
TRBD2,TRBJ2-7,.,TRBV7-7,TGTGCCAGCAGCTTAAGAGCGGGAGAAGAGCAGTACTTC,CASSLRAGEEQYF
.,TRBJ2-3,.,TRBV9,TGTGCCAGCAGCCCTCTTTGGGGTGGCACAGATACGCAGTATTTT,CASSPLWGGTDTQYF
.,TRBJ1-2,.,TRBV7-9,TGTGCCAGCATTCCCTTGTCGCCGGCGGGCGGCTACACCTTC,CASIPLSPAGGYTF
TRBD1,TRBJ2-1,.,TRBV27,TGTGCCAGCAAAGAAGGACAGGGGGCCTCCAATGAGCAGTTCTTC,CASKEGQGASNEQFF
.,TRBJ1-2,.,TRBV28,TGTGCCAGCAGTTCCCACCGCCCTGGCTACACCTTC,CASSSHRPGYTF
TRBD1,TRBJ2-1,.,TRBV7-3,TGTGCCAGCCCCGGACCCACCGGGACAGGGGTCAATGAGCAGTTCTTC,CASPGPTGTGVNEQFF
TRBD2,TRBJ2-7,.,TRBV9,TGTGCCAGCAGCGTAGGGGGACTAGCAGGAGACGAGCAGTACTTC,CASSVGGLAGDEQYF
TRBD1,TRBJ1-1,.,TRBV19,TGTGCCAGCCGGACAGGGTCGTTCACTGAAGCTTTCTTT,CASRTGSFTEAFF